This T cell receptor (beta chain) came from a study of T-cell reconstitution after alpha-beta-depleted transplantation in children listed by TCRdb under 2016. Study-wide context: Using TCR repertoire profiling, the study quantitatively followed how T-cell immune reconstitution unfolded in children after TCRalphabeta/CD19-depleted allogeneic hematopoietic cell transplantation. Study-level results and caveats: The apparently early alphabetaT-cell count recovery about two months after transplant was reportedly dependent on only several hundred rapidly expanded clones derived from non-depleted graft cells. In some patients, high TCRbeta diversity at day 60 was attributed to recipient T cells and intrathymic progenitors that had survived conditioning. Hyperexpanded clone frequencies declined over subsequent months; after one year, T-cell counts and TCRbeta diversity were mostly attributed to newly produced T cells.

Library method: PCR. The listed sequencing device is Illumina HiSeq 2500. TCR libraries were prepared with molecular barcoding, using unique molecular identifiers to normalize TCRbeta repertoire quantification. Through fastp at Q25 and MiXCR, TCRdb rebuilt clones from the public reads, retaining in-frame beta chains. Rows are unified per CDR3 protein, each entry keeping the most common DNA and genes. This sample comprises around 450,000 distinct CDR3 sequences, approximately 10% of them detected only once. The ten largest clones add up to about 2.1% of the sample. This clonotype was observed at least ten times. The antigen it recognizes is unknown. No base qualities exist here, and no much larger clone lies one base off it. According to the germline V gene, CDR1 reads SGHTA and CDR2 reads FQGNSA. The CDR3 starts with the cysteine, ends with the phenylalanine, and has 13 residues. Only the CDR3 portion is preserved as DNA: 39 bases, with reading frame beginning at the first base. The trim is 4 bases for V and 3 bases for J, with a gap of 7 bases between the germline ends.

Per the publication, the treatment or condition label means: allogeneic hematopoietic cell transplantation with graft depleted of TCRalphabeta T cells and CD19 B cells. The children who served as transplant recipients had been given grafts of TCRalphabeta/CD19-depleted allogeneic hematopoietic cells. The clonotype originates from a child aged 2 to 9 with inherited bone marrow failure, due to receive a stem cell transplant. The source was PBMCs, collected before TCRalphabeta/CD19-depleted stem cell transplant. This chain is built from TRBV7-2 and TRBJ2-1, with no confident D gene call. The nucleotide sequence is TGTGCCAGCAGCTCACCCCACTACAATGAGCAGTTCTTC. It is translated as CASSSPHYNEQFF.